A selection of T cell receptor beta chains follows, all from one sample in a study of T cell repertoires in cytomegalovirus infection. From the reads, TCRdb called clonotypes with MiXCR, one entry per CDR3 protein. The profile shows roughly 500,000 distinct CDR3 sequences, roughly 43% of them singletons. For these TCRs, the target antigens are not known. Source: cultured PBMCs, taken from culture after CMV antigen stimulation. All receptors derive from a human donor in good health (CMV status not recorded). Some clones in this sample may be carry-over from other donors' samples. CDR3s include the opening cysteine and the closing phenylalanine or tryptophan. Each record gives: V gene, D gene, clone size, J gene, CDR3 DNA, CDR3 protein. A D gene is named only where the DNA matches it firmly. A row's size may be missing; if present it is once, few, many or a size class.

TRBV10-3	TRBD2	few	TRBJ2-3	TGTGCCATCAGCTCCCGGGGGGAAGATACGCAGTATTTT	CAISSRGEDTQYF
TRBV7-2	-	few	TRBJ1-6	TGTGCCAGCAGCAGAGACGCAGACCTCGGAGATTCACCCCTCCACTTT	CASSRDADLGDSPLHF
TRBV6-1	-	-	TRBJ1-1	TGTGCCAGTAAGGAAGCTGGGGACACTGAAGCTTTCTTT	CASKEAGDTEAFF
TRBV12-3/TRBV12-4	-	-	TRBJ2-1	TGTGCCAGCAGTTTAGCCCCCGTGGTGGACAGTCCTGATGAGCAGTTCTTC	CASSLAPVVDSPDEQFF
TRBV6-2/TRBV6-3	-	-	TRBJ2-2	TGTGCCAGCAGTTACACCCCCTACTTGCGGGAATTCGGGAGAACCGGGGAGCTGTTTTTT	CASSYTPYLREFGRTGELFF
TRBV6-5	TRBD1	-	TRBJ2-7	TGTGCCAGCAGTTACTCGACAGGGGGTCCGGACGAGCAGTACTTC	CASSYSTGGPDEQYF
TRBV6-2/TRBV6-3	-	-	TRBJ2-3	TGTGCCAGCCTAGACACTAGCCGTCCTAGCACAGATACGCAGTATTTT	CASLDTSRPSTDTQYF
TRBV7-2	TRBD2	-	TRBJ2-1	TGTGCCAGCAGCAGACTAGCGGGAGGGTCCATTTACAATGAGCAGTTCTTC	CASSRLAGGSIYNEQFF
TRBV7-2	TRBD2	few	TRBJ2-2	TGTGCCAGCAGCTTAATGGCGGGAGTTGTCACCGGGGAGCTGTTTTTT	CASSLMAGVVTGELFF
TRBV6-1	-	-	TRBJ1-1	TGTGCCAGCAGTTACACAGAGGACACTGAAGCTTTCTTT	CASSYTEDTEAFF
TRBV4-1	TRBD2	few	TRBJ2-7	TGCGCCAGCAGCCAAGGGGGGGGGGAATCCTACGAGCAGTACTTC	CASSQGGGESYEQYF
TRBV7-9	-	-	TRBJ2-7	TGTGCCATCTCGGGATCCGCCTCCTACGAGCAGTACTTC	CAISGSASYEQYF
TRBV4-2	TRBD1	-	TRBJ1-1	TGTGCCAGCAGCCATCCTAGGACAGGAGGCCACACTGAAGCTTTCTTT	CASSHPRTGGHTEAFF
TRBV6-6	-	-	TRBJ2-7	TGTGCCAGCAGTTATCTCGTTGGGACCTCCTACGAGCAGTACTTC	CASSYLVGTSYEQYF
TRBV27	TRBD2	few	TRBJ2-1	TGTGCCAGCAGTTTATGGGGAGCGGGGGGGCAAAATGAGCAGTTCTTC	CASSLWGAGGQNEQFF
TRBV19	-	-	TRBJ1-5	TGTGCCAGCCAGGGATATAGCAATCAGCCCCAGCATTTT	CASQGYSNQPQHF
TRBV29-1	-	-	TRBJ2-1	TGCAGCGTTGTGATGGACTACAATGAGCAGTTCTTC	CSVVMDYNEQFF
TRBV25-1	-	-	TRBJ1-2	TGTGCCAGCAGTGATAGGTGGGACTATGGCTACACCTTC	CASSDRWDYGYTF
TRBV2	-	-	TRBJ1-6	TGTGCCAGCAGGGAGGAGGGGAGGAATTCACCCCTCCACTTT	CASREEGRNSPLHF
TRBV7-9	-	-	TRBJ1-2	TGTGCCAGCAGCGTCGGACAGAACTATGGCTACACCTTC	CASSVGQNYGYTF
TRBV7-8	TRBD2	-	TRBJ2-2	TGTGCCAGCAGCTTAACTAGCGGGGCGAACACCGGGGAGCTGTTTTTT	CASSLTSGANTGELFF
TRBV7-8	-	few	TRBJ2-1	TGTGCCAGCAGCTTACTAGCCTTCTCCTACAATGAGCGGTTCTTC	CASSLLAFSYNERFF
TRBV12-3/TRBV12-4	-	-	TRBJ2-3	TGTGCCAGCAGTTTAACCGCCTTCCGCACAGATACGCAGTATTTT	CASSLTAFRTDTQYF
TRBV12-3/TRBV12-4	-	few	TRBJ2-3	TGTGCCAGCAGTTTAACTAGCCATCCCACAGATACGCAGTATTTT	CASSLTSHPTDTQYF
TRBV6-5	TRBD2	-	TRBJ2-1	TGTGCCAGCAGAGAACTAGCGGGGGAGTCCAATGAGCAGTTCTTC	CASRELAGESNEQFF
TRBV7-2	-	many	TRBJ2-7	TGTGCCAGCAGTCAAACGGGCTACGAGCAGTACTTC	CASSQTGYEQYF
TRBV12-3/TRBV12-4	-	-	TRBJ1-3	TGTGCCAGCGTCGCCAGTAGCTCTGGAAACACCATATATTTT	CASVASSSGNTIYF
TRBV6-2/TRBV6-3	-	-	TRBJ1-5	TGTGCCAGCAGTTACCTGGGGAATAGCAATCAGCCCCAGCATTTT	CASSYLGNSNQPQHF
TRBV6-1	-	few	TRBJ1-1	TGTGCCAGCAGTGAGATAGGGGGCACTGAAGCTTTCTTT	CASSEIGGTEAFF
TRBV12-3/TRBV12-4	-	few	TRBJ1-1	TGTGCCAGCAGTTTTCGAGTCGGAACTGAAGCTTTCTTT	CASSFRVGTEAFF
TRBV7-8	-	few	TRBJ1-5	TGTGCCAGCAGCTTAATTGACGGTTCAATGGGGCCCCAGCATTTT	CASSLIDGSMGPQHF
TRBV14	-	-	TRBJ2-7	TGTGCCAGCAGCCCCAAGGGGTGCTACGAGCAGTACTTC	CASSPKGCYEQYF
TRBV12-3/TRBV12-4	TRBD2	few	TRBJ2-2	TGTGCCACCATAGGAGGACTAGGAATTAACACCGGGGAGCTGTTTTTT	CATIGGLGINTGELFF
TRBV12-3/TRBV12-4	TRBD1	-	TRBJ2-7	TGTGCCAGCAGCTTTACAGGACAGGAGCACTCCTACGAGCAGTACTTC	CASSFTGQEHSYEQYF
TRBV12-3/TRBV12-4	TRBD2	-	TRBJ2-1	TGTGCCAGCAGCCAACCTGGACTAGCGGTCTACAATGAGCAGTTCTTC	CASSQPGLAVYNEQFF
TRBV6-1	-	once	TRBJ2-7	TGTGCCAGCAAACGGGATGGTACCTACGAGCAGTACTTC	CASKRDGTYEQYF
TRBV7-4	-	few	TRBJ1-5	TGTGCCAGCAGCCCACCGGGACGGGGGGCTGCTCAGCCCCAGCATTTT	CASSPPGRGAAQPQHF
TRBV6-6	TRBD1	few	TRBJ1-1	TGTGCCAGCACCCGGACAGGGGCGAACACTGAAGCTTTCTTT	CASTRTGANTEAFF
TRBV7-6	TRBD2	-	TRBJ2-1	TGTGCCAGCAGCTTCGGACTAGCGGGGGATTACAATGAGCAGTTCTTC	CASSFGLAGDYNEQFF
TRBV7-2	TRBD2	-	TRBJ2-3	TGTGCCAGCAGCTTAAGGGGGACTAGCGGGCGCACAGATACGCAGTATTTT	CASSLRGTSGRTDTQYF
TRBV7-2	-	few	TRBJ2-5	TGTGCCAGCAGCTTAGGTTGGGGGGCGGAGACCCAGTACTTC	CASSLGWGAETQYF
TRBV7-2	-	-	TRBJ1-6	TGTGCCAGCAGCTTCCCCCTAAATTCACCCCTCCACTTT	CASSFPLNSPLHF
TRBV7-2	TRBD2	-	TRBJ2-3	TGTGCCAGCAGCCCGCGATCGGGCGGGGGGGCCCGGGGTGATACGCAGTATTTT	CASSPRSGGGARGDTQYF
TRBV12-3/TRBV12-4	-	-	TRBJ2-1	TGTGCCAGCCCCCCGGGGATAAGCACGCCGTACAATGAGCAGTTCTTC	CASPPGISTPYNEQFF
TRBV7-9	-	many	TRBJ1-3	TGTGCCAGCAGCTTAGGCAGCGGAAACACCATATATTTT	CASSLGSGNTIYF
TRBV6-2/TRBV6-3	TRBD2	-	TRBJ2-5	TGTGCCAGCAGAAGACTAGCGGTACCGGAGACCCAGTACTTC	CASRRLAVPETQYF
TRBV7-2	-	-	TRBJ2-5	TGTGCCACCGAAAGAGGTCAGGGAGAGACCCAGTACTTC	CATERGQGETQYF
TRBV6-2/TRBV6-3	TRBD2	-	TRBJ2-1	TGTGCCACCAAAGGACAACTAGCGGGGTACAATGAGCAGTTCTTC	CATKGQLAGYNEQFF
TRBV11-3	TRBD1	-	TRBJ1-6	TGTGCCAGCAGCCGGGACAGGGGTTCACCCCTCCACTTT	CASSRDRGSPLHF
TRBV20-1	TRBD2	-	TRBJ2-1	TGCAGTGCTGTGACTAGCGGGGGGTACAATGAGCAGTTCTTC	CSAVTSGGYNEQFF
TRBV4-1	TRBD1	-	TRBJ1-6	TGCGCCAGCAGCCAGGCGGGCGACAGGGGGAGTTCACCCCTCCACTTT	CASSQAGDRGSSPLHF
TRBV11-2	-	few	TRBJ2-7	TGTGCCAGCAGCCCTCGGCGGCAGACTTACGAGCAGTACTTC	CASSPRRQTYEQYF
TRBV28	TRBD2	-	TRBJ2-1	TGTGCCAGCGACCCCATAGCGGGGGGGCCGAATGAGCAGTTCTTC	CASDPIAGGPNEQFF
TRBV5-4	TRBD2	-	TRBJ2-2	TGTGCCAGCAGCTTGGTTGGGGGGGGACTAGCGGTTGCCGGGGAGCTGTTTTTT	CASSLVGGGLAVAGELFF
TRBV7-6	-	few	TRBJ2-2	TGTGCCAGCAGCTCAACGGGACCTAGCGTCGGGAACACCGGGGAGCTGTTTTTT	CASSSTGPSVGNTGELFF
TRBV5-1	-	-	TRBJ1-6	TGCGCCAGCAGCTTGGCCGGGGGTGGCTCACCCCTCCACTTT	CASSLAGGGSPLHF